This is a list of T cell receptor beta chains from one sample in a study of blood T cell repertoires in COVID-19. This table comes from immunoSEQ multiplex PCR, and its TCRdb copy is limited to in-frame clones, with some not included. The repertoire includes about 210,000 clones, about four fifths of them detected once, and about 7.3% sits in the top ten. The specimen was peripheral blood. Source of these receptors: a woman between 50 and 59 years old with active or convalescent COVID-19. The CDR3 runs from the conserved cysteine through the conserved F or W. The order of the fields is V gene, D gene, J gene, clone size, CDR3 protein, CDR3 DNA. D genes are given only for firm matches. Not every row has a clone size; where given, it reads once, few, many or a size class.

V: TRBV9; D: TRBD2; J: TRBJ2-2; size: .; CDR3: CASSGGRYTGELFF; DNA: TGTGCCAGCAGCGGCGGGAGATACACCGGGGAGCTGTTTTTT
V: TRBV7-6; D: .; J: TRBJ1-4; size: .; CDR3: CASSLSPGKGNEKLFF; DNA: TGTGCCAGCAGCTTATCCCCGGGAAAGGGCAATGAAAAACTGTTTTTT
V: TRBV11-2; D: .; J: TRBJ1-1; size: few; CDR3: CASSLAAGAGTEAFF; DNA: TGTGCCAGCAGCTTAGCGGCAGGGGCTGGCACTGAAGCTTTCTTT
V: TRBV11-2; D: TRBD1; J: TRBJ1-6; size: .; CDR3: CASSLERGRSPLHF; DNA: TGTGCCAGCAGCTTAGAAAGGGGGCGTTCACCCCTCCACTTT
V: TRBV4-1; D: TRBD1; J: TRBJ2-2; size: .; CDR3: CASSQEAFGTGKTGELFF; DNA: TGCGCCAGCAGCCAAGAAGCGTTTGGGACAGGCAAAACCGGGGAGCTGTTTTTT
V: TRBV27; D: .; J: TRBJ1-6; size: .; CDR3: CASSTIPFHTGGSPLHF; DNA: TGTGCCAGCAGCACTATACCATTCCATACCGGGGGATCACCCCTCCACTTT
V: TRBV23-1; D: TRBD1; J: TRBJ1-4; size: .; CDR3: CASPRQGAHEKLFF; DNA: TGCGCCAGCCCGAGACAGGGGGCGCACGAAAAACTGTTTTTT
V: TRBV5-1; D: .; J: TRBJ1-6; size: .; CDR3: CASSLSYANSPLHF; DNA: TGCGCCAGCAGCTTGTCCTACGCTAATTCACCCCTCCACTTT
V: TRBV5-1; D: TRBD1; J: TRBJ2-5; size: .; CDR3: CASGHSGTATQETQYF; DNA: TGCGCCAGCGGCCACTCCGGGACAGCCACCCAAGAGACCCAGTACTTC
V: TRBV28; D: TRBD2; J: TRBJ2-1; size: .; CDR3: CASSSRLAINYNEQFF; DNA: TGTGCCAGCAGTTCAAGACTAGCGATAAACTACAATGAGCAGTTCTTC
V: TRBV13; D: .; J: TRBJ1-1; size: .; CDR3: CASSSREGRNTEAFF; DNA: TGTGCCAGCAGCTCTCGGGAAGGGAGGAACACTGAAGCTTTCTTT
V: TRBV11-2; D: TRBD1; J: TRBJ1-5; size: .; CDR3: CASSSGQVNQPQHF; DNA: TGTGCCAGCAGCTCCGGACAGGTGAATCAGCCCCAGCATTTT
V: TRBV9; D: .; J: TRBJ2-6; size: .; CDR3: CASSVALGGPGANVLTF; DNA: TGTGCCAGCAGCGTAGCTTTAGGGGGACCTGGGGCCAACGTCCTGACTTTC
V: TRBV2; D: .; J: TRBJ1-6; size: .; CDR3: CASGGSSYNSPLHF; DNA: TGTGCCAGCGGGGGGAGCTCCTATAATTCACCCCTCCACTTT
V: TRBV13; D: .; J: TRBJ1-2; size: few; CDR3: CASSLEVSLAF; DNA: TGTGCCAGCAGCTTAGAAGTAAGCCTCGCCTTC
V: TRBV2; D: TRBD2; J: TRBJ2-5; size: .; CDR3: CASSGGLAGKQTQYF; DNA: TGTGCCAGCAGTGGCGGACTAGCGGGGAAACAGACCCAGTACTTC